One and the same sample provided the 6 T cell receptor beta chains below, sequenced in a study of CD8 T cells in Susac syndrome. An amount of RNA that ranged from roughly 0.5 to 1 ug was reverse transcribed with random hexamers. TCRdb recomputed calls from the immunoSEQ multiplex PCR reads with MiXCR, one row per CDR3 protein. The sample carries 70,000 to 100,000 distinct CDR3 sequences, 90% to 95% recorded once. Sample: CD8+ T cells from PBMCs. These receptors all come from a human donor in good health.

The rearrangement joins TRBV15 to TRBJ2-7; D is uncertain. The CDR3 has 13 residues. Germline V gene lookup returns CDR1 LNHNV and CDR2 YYDKDF (reference sequence). The V gene lost 4 bases and the J gene lost 5 bases, with 12 bases spanning the gap. Here the CDR3 DNA reads TGTGCCACCAGCAACGCCCCCGTCGACGAGCAGTACTTC. It specifies CATSNAPVDEQYF.

The CDR3 spells CASRGDVNEQFF. The CDR3 DNA reads TGTGCCAGCAGGGGGGACGTCAATGAGCAGTTCTTC. The J gene is TRBJ2-1, the V gene TRBV6-1; D tentatively fits TRBD1 or TRBD2 (5 bases each). Trimming left V 6 bases short and J 6 bases short, with 9 bases between. This CDR3 is built from 12 residues. CDR1 is MNHNS and CDR2 is SASEGT in the germline V gene.

This sequence joins TRBV13 and TRBJ2-2; 7 nucleotides agree with TRBD1. The ends lost 5 bases at V and 6 bases at J; junction bases unmatched: 12. There are 16 residues in the CDR3. Germline assignment: CDR1 PRHDT and CDR2 FYEKMQ (reference sequence). As DNA, the CDR3 is TGTGCCAGCAGCCCCGACAGGGAAGGTCTCGCCGGGGAGCTGTTTTTT. This sequence encodes CASSPDREGLAGELFF. The entire variable domain, with the rest obtained from reference TRBV13 and TRBJ2-2, is as follows: AAGVIQSPRHLIKEKRETATLKCYPIPRHDTVYWYQQGPGQDPQFLISFYEKMQSDKGSIPDRFSAQQFSDYHSELNMSSLELGDSALYFCASSPDREGLAGELFFGEGSRLTVL.

This chain joins TRBV29-1 and TRBJ2-7; D uncertain. The CDR3 has 14 amino acids. The germline gives CDR1 SQVTM, CDR2 ANQGSEA. Trimming removed 0 bases at V and 2 bases at J, with 11 bases between. For the CDR3, the DNA is TGCAGCGTTGAAGAGGAGACGAACCCCTACGAGCAGTACTTC. Its protein is CSVEEETNPYEQYF.

This clonotype was counted a single time. The V and J genes are TRBV9 and TRBJ2-5; TRBD1 matches at 8 bases. Germline V gene sequence: CDR1 SGDLS, CDR2 YYNGEE. The length of the CDR3 is 18 residues. V lost 2 bases, J lost 5 bases, and 17 bases stayed unmatched. In DNA, the CDR3 is TGTGCCAGCAGCGTCCGAATTCCGGGACAGGATGGTCGGGAGACCCAGTACTTC. Its translation is CASSVRIPGQDGRETQYF.

V is TRBV4-1 and J is TRBJ2-3, with D unclear. CDR1 MGHRA and CDR2 YSYEKL come from the germline V gene. V was pared by 6 bases and J by 1 base, with 11 bases between. CDR3 length equals 14 residues. The CDR3 DNA is TGCGCCAGCAGGACCCGAAGGGGCACAGATACGCAGTATTTT. This encodes CASRTRRGTDTQYF.